Listed here are 13 T cell receptor beta chains from one sample, sequenced in a study of blood T cell repertoires in COVID-19. The assay was immunoSEQ multiplex PCR, and TCRdb's table has in-frame clones only and misses some. The sample holds approximately 97,000 clones, 84% seen once. The sequencing sample was made of peripheral blood. These TCRs come from a man aged 35 to 55 with active or convalescent COVID-19.

This clone has just a few counts. This chain links TRBV9 with TRBJ2-5; TRBD2 matches at 9 bases. This CDR3 is 14 amino acids long. Germline-derived CDR1 and CDR2 are SGDLS and YYNGEE. Unmatched junction bases numbered 5, after V lost 3 bases and J lost 5 bases. CDR3 coding DNA: TGTGCCAGCAGCGGGGATAGCGGGGGCGAGACCCAGTACTTC. Its protein product is CASSGDSGGETQYF.

V is TRBV6-5 and J is TRBJ1-1; D unclear. The V end lost 6 bases, the J end lost 1 base, and 9 bases lay between the germline ends. The CDR3 sequence is 13 residues long. The germline CDR1 and CDR2 sequences are MNHEY and SVGAGI. Here the CDR3 reads CASRAVENTEAFF. Written as DNA, the CDR3 is TGTGCCAGCAGAGCGGTCGAGAACACTGAAGCTTTCTTT.

The chain recombines TRBV18 with TRBJ1-1; D remains unclear. The V end lost 2 bases, the J end lost 0 bases, and 10 bases lay between the germline ends. Germline loops: CDR1 KGHSH, CDR2 LQKENI. CDR3 length: 15 amino acids. CDR3 bases: TGTGCCAGCTCACCAACCGACGCGGTGAACACTGAAGCTTTCTTT. Its protein product is CASSPTDAVNTEAFF.

The chain has TRBV7-2 and TRBJ1-2, with 10 bases lining up with TRBD1. The V gene's germline CDR1 is SGHTA and CDR2 FQGNSA. This CDR3 has 13 amino acids. The CDR3 coding sequence is TGTGGGACGGGACAGGGGAGGGACTATGGCTACACCTTC. Its protein product is CGTGQGRDYGYTF.

This chain joins TRBV19 and TRBJ1-6; D is undetermined. Germline values: CDR1 LNHDA, CDR2 SQIVND (reference sequence). This CDR3 is 13 amino acids long. The V end lost 9 bases, the J end lost 5 bases, and 11 bases lay between the germline ends. The CDR3 nucleotides read TGTGCCAGCCGGACTATTAATAATTCACCCCTCCACTTT. Translation: CASRTINNSPLHF.

This chain connects TRBV6-5 to TRBJ2-7; D may be TRBD1 (6 bases). The CDR3 spans 14 residues. Germline-derived CDR1 and CDR2 are MNHEY and SVGAGI. Trimming left V 7 bases short and J 3 bases short, with 16 bases between. In nucleotides, the CDR3 is TGTGCCAGCACCAAGTCTACAGGGAACTACGAGCAGTACTTC. This codes for CASTKSTGNYEQYF.

V usage is TRBV2 and J usage is TRBJ2-2; 7 bases agree with TRBD2. Germline CDR1 reads SNHLY; CDR2 reads FYNNEI. V dropped 4 bases and J dropped 6; count of bases not matched to a gene: 8. CDR3 length: 15 amino acids. The CDR3, as DNA: TGTGCCAGCAGTGGGGGAGGGTACATCCCCGGGGAGCTGTTTTTT. Its translation: CASSGGGYIPGELFF.

V usage is TRBV3-1 (or the pseudogene TRBV3-2) and J usage is TRBJ1-2, with a tentative D call TRBD1 (6 bases). V was pared by 4 bases and J by 4 bases, with 16 bases between. From germline, CDR1 is LGHDT and CDR2 YNNKEL (reference sequence). CDR3 length: 15 residues. For the CDR3, the DNA is TGTGCCAGCAGCCTAACAAGGCAGGGGACCTATGGCTACACCTTC. As protein: CASSLTRQGTYGYTF.

J is TRBJ1-5 and V is TRBV29-1; D remains ambiguous. Trimming removed 4 bases from V and 2 bases from J, with 12 bases in between. The CDR3 totals 14 residues. The germline gives CDR1 SQVTM, CDR2 ANQGSEA. For the CDR3, the DNA is TGCAGCGTTGTGGTACAGCCGGGCAATCAGCCCCAGCATTTT. This sequence encodes CSVVVQPGNQPQHF. Based on the CDR3 plus reference TRBV29-1 and TRBJ1-5, the full variable domain is SAVISQKPSRDICQRGTSLTIQCQVDSQVTMMFWYRQQPGQSLTLIATANQGSEATYESGFVIDKFPISRPNLTFSTLTVSNMSPEDSSIYLCSVVVQPGNQPQHFGDGTRLSIL.

Concerning this clone: At one boundary the junction diverges from the germline segment, which might be a read error. This chain uses TRBV13 with TRBJ2-4, with TRBD1 matching 8 bases. CDR1 is PRHDT, CDR2 FYEKMQ, per germline (reference sequence). The CDR3 runs 15 residues. The CDR3 DNA is TGTGCCTGCCAGGACAGGGAAAAGGGAAAAAGCATTCAGTACTTC. Translating gives CACQDREKGKSIQYF.

This chain joins TRBV21-1 and TRBJ1-6. TRBV21-1 is a recognized pseudogene. The CDR3 has 13 residues. For the CDR3, the DNA is TGTGCCAGCAGCCGGTGGAGGGACTCACCCCTCCACTTT. Translated, it gives CASSRWRDSPLHF.

This sequence joins TRBV12-3 or TRBV12-4 and TRBJ1-1, with 8 bases identical to TRBD1. V shed 1 base and J 11 bases; nucleotides not matched to a gene: 0. The CDR3 extends over 11 amino acids. The CDR3 DNA reads TGTGCCAGCAGTTTAGGGACAGGGGCTTTCTTT. Amino acids: CASSLGTGAFF.

This chain links TRBV5-1 with TRBJ2-1, with TRBD2 identical over 7 bases. CDR3 length: 15 amino acids. V was clipped by 4 bases and J by 1 base; unmatched bases: 5. The germline V gene has CDR1 SGHRS and CDR2 YFSETQ. The DNA of the CDR3 is TGCGCCAGCAGCCGAAGCGGGGTTTCCTACAATGAGCAGTTCTTC. Protein sequence: CASSRSGVSYNEQFF.